This T cell receptor (beta chain) comes out of a study of blood T cell repertoires in COVID-19. Study context: COVID-19 samples, acute and convalescent, were from the United States, Italy and Spain. From T cells, B-cell-depleted T cells, or PBMCs came the material, which was cDNA or gDNA.

Authors' analysis steps: Reference gene primer amplification gave nucleated cell count estimates. TCRdb's table, derived via immunoSEQ multiplex PCR, lists solely in-frame clones and lacks some. V, J and clone size are those of that table, while D and trimming were read from the DNA. The data contain roughly 51,000 clones, approximately 86% of them singletons. V lost 1 base and J lost 3, with 15 bases in between. CDR1 and CDR2 (germline): SEHNR, FQNEAQ (reference sequence). CDR3 length: 16 residues. The V gene is TRBV7-9, the J gene TRBJ1-2, with D perhaps matching TRBD1 (6 bases). The specimen was peripheral blood. This sequence was found in a woman aged 80 or over with acute or convalescent COVID-19. The CDR3 DNA follows: TGTGCCAGCAGCTTAGTCCCAGCAGGGGCCTACTATGGCTACACCTTC. Protein sequence: CASSLVPAGAYYGYTF.